This T cell receptor beta chain came from a study of CD8 T cells in Susac syndrome. The CDR3 is 17 residues long. Trimming cost V 5 bases and J 5 bases; bases outside gene matches: 12. Looked up from germline, CDR1 is MNHNS and CDR2 is SASEGT. On this clonotype: Its specificity is not known.

RNA, at about 0.5 to 1 ug, was reverse transcribed with random hexamers. Across 54 Vbeta and 13 Jbeta, TCR beta CDR3 was amplified with immunoSEQ multiplex PCR. In TCRdb, the immunoSEQ multiplex PCR reads were re-called with MiXCR into one record per CDR3 protein. The top ten clones hold 0.35% to 0.5% of a sample with tens of thousands of distinct CDR3 sequences, nearly 95% of them seen once. Study-wide findings and caveats: That the number of individuals in its TCR sequencing and HLA analysis was relatively small was acknowledged by the study.

The chain combines TRBV6-1 with TRBJ1-2; 12 bases align to TRBD1. Specimen: CD8+ T cells from PBMCs. This TCR derives from a human donor in good health. The CDR3 sequence is CASSNIRDRGLGYGYTF. Written as DNA, the CDR3 is TGTGCCAGCAGTAATATCAGGGACAGGGGGCTGGGGTATGGCTACACCTTC.